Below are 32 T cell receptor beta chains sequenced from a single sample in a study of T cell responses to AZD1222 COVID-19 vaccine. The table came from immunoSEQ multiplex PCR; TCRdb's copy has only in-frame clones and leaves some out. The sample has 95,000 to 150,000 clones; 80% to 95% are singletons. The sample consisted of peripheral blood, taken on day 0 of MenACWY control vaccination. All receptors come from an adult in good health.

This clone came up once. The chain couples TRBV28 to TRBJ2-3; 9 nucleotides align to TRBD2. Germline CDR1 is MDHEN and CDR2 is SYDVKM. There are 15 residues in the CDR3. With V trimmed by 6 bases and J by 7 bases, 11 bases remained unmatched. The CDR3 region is CASRALAGPLHTQYF. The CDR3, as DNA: TGTGCCAGCAGAGCCCTAGCGGGACCCCTCCATACGCAGTATTTT.

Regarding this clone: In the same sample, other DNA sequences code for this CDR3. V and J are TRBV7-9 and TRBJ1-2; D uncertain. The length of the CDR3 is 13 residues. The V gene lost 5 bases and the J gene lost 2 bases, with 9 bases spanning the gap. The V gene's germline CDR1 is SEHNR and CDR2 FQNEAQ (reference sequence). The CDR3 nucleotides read TGTGCCAGCAGCGAGGGTATGAACTATGGCTACACCTTC. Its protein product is CASSEGMNYGYTF.

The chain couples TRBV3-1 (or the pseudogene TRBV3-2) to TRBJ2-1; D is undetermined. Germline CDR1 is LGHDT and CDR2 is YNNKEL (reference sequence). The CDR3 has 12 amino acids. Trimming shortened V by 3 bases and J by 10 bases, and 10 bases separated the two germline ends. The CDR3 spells CASSHLNIEQFF. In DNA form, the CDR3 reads TGTGCCAGCAGCCACCTCAACATCGAGCAGTTCTTC.

This CDR3 reads CASSYGENNPWVAYNEQFF. The CDR3 DNA is TGTGCCAGCAGTTACGGGGAAAATAACCCGTGGGTAGCGTACAATGAGCAGTTCTTC. The chain employs TRBV6-2 or TRBV6-3 and TRBJ2-1; maybe TRBD2 (5 bases). CDR3 length: 19 residues. Germline CDR1 is MNHEY and CDR2 is SVGEGT. Trimming removed 2 bases from V and 4 bases from J, with 24 bases in between.

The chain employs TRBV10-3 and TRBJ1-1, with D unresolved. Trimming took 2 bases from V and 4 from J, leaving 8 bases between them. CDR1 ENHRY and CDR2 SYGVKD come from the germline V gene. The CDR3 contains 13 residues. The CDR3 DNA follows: TGTGCCATCAGTGAGCAAGGAGGCACTGAAGCTTTCTTT. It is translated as CAISEQGGTEAFF.

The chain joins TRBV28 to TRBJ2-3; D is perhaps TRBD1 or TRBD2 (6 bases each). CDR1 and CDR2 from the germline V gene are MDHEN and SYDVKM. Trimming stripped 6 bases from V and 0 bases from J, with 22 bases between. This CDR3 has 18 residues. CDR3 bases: TGTGCCAGCAGCCCGCGGTGGTGGAGGGACACTAGCACAGATACGCAGTATTTT. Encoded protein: CASSPRWWRDTSTDTQYF.

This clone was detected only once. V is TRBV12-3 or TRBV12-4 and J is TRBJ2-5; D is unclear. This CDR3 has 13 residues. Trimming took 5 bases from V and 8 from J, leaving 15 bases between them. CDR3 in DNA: TGTGCCAGCAGTCCACCCTTAAAAAGTACCCAGTACTTC. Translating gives CASSPPLKSTQYF.

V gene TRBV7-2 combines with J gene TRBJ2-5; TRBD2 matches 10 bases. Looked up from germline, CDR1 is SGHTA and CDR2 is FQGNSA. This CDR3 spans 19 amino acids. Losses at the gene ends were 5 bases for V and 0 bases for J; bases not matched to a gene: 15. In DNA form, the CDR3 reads TGTGCCAGCAGCCCAGGTGGGCTAGCGGGGGTCGGGTACCAAGAGACCCAGTACTTC. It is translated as CASSPGGLAGVGYQETQYF.

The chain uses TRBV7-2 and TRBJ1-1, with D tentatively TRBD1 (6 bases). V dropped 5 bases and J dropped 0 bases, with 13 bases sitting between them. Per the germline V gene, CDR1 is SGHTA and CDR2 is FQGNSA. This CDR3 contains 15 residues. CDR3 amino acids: CASSPETGLNTEAFF. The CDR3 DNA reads TGTGCCAGCAGCCCAGAGACAGGTTTGAACACTGAAGCTTTCTTT.

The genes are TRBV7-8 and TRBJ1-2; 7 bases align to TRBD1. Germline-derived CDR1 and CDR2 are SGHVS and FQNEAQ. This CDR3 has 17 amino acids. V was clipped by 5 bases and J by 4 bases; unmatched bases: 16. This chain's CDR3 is CASSPRQGKDLGYGYTF. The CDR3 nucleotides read TGTGCCAGCAGCCCCCGACAGGGCAAAGACCTGGGCTATGGCTACACCTTC.

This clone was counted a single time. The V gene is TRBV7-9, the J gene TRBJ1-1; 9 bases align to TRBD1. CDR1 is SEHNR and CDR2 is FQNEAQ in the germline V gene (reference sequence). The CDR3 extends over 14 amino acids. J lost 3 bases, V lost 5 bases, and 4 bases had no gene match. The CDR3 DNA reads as TGTGCCAGCAGCCTTACAGGGGGCTACACTGAAGCTTTCTTT. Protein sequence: CASSLTGGYTEAFF.

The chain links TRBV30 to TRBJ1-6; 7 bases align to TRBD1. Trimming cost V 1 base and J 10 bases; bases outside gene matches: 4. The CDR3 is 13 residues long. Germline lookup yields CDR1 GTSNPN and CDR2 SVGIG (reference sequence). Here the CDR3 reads CAWSGQGSSPLHF. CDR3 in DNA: TGTGCCTGGAGTGGACAGGGATCCTCACCCCTCCACTTT.

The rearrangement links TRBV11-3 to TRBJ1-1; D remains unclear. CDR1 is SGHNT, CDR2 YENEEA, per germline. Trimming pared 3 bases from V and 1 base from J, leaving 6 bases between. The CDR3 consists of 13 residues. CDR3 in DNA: TGTGCCAGCAGCTTCGGACGGAACACTGAAGCTTTCTTT. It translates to CASSFGRNTEAFF.

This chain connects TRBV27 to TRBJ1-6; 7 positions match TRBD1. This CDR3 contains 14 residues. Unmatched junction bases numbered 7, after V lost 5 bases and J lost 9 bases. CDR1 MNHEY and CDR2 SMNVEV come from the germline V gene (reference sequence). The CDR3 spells CASSAGGGGSPLHF. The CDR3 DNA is TGTGCCAGCAGTGCAGGGGGTGGAGGTTCACCCCTCCACTTT.

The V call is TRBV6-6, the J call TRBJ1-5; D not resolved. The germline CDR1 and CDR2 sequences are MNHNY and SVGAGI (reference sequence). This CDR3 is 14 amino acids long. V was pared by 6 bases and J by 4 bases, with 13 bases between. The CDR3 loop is CASSTAGENQPQHF. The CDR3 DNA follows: TGTGCCAGCAGCACGGCCGGGGAGAATCAGCCCCAGCATTTT.

This chain's CDR3 is CASSVGTYNSPLHF. The CDR3 nucleotides are TGTGCCAGCAGCGTGGGGACCTATAATTCACCCCTCCACTTT. The gene calls are TRBV9 and TRBJ1-6; D is undetermined. V dropped 2 bases and J dropped 2 bases, with 5 bases sitting between them. The CDR3 totals 14 residues. Germline V gene data show CDR1 as SGDLS and CDR2 as YYNGEE.

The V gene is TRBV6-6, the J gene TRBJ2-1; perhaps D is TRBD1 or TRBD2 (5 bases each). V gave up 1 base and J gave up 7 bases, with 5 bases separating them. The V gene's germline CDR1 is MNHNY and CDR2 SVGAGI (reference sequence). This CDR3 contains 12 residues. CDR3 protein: CASSYWGNEQFF. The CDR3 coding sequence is TGTGCCAGCAGTTACTGGGGGAATGAGCAGTTCTTC.

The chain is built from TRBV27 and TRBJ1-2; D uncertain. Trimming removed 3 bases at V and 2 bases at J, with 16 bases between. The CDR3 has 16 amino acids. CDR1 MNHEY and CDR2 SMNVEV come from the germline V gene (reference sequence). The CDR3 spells CASSFVGGPPNYGYTF. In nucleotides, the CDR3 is TGTGCCAGCAGTTTTGTCGGAGGGCCTCCGAACTATGGCTACACCTTC.

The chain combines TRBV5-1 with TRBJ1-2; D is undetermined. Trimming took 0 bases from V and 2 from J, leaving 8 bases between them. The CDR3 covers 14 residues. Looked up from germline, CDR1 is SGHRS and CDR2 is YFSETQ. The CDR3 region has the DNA TGCGCCAGCAGCTTGGAGTCAGAGAACTATGGCTACACCTTC. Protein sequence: CASSLESENYGYTF.

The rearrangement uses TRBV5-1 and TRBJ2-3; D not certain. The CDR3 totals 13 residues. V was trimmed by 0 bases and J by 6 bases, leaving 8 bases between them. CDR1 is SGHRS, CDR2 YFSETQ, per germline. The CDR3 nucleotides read TGCGCCAGCAGCTTGGGGCAGGTTGATACGCAGTATTTT. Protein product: CASSLGQVDTQYF.

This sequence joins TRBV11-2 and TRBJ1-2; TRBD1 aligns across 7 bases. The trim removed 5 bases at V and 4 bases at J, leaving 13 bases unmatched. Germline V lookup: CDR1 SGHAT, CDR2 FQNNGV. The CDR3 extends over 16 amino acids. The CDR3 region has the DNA TGTGCCAGCAGCCTACCCTCCGGGACAGCCCTCTATGGCTACACCTTC. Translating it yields CASSLPSGTALYGYTF.

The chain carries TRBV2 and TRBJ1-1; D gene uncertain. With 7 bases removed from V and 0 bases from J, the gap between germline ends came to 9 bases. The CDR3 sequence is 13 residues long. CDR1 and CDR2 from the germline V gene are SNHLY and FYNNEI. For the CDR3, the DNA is TGTGCCAGCAATCAGGCGATGAACACTGAAGCTTTCTTT. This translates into CASNQAMNTEAFF.

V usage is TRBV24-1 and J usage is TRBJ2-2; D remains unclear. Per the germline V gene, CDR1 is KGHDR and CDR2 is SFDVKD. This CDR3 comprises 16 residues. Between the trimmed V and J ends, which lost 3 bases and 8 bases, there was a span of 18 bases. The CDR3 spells CATSDVERSTTGELFF. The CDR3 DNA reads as TGTGCCACCAGTGATGTGGAGAGATCCACCACGGGGGAGCTGTTTTTT.

CDR3 amino acids: CASSFIWTGGTGELFF. The DNA of the CDR3 is TGTGCCAGCAGCTTCATCTGGACAGGGGGGACCGGGGAGCTGTTTTTT. The chain combines TRBV7-8 with TRBJ2-2; 10 positions agree with TRBD1. Per the germline V gene, CDR1 is SGHVS and CDR2 is FQNEAQ. V dropped 3 bases and J dropped 5; count of bases not matched to a gene: 6. The CDR3 is 16 residues long.

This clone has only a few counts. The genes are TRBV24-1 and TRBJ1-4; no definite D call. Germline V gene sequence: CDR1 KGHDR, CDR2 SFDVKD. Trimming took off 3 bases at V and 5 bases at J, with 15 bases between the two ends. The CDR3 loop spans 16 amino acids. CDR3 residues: CATSDTAEGVNEKLFF. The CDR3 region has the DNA TGTGCCACCAGTGATACCGCGGAGGGTGTAAATGAAAAACTGTTTTTT.

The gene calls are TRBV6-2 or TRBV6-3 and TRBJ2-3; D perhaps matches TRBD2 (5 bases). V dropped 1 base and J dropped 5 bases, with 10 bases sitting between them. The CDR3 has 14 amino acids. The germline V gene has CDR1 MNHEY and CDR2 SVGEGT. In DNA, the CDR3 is TGTGCCAGCAGTTACTTCTCGGGGAAAGATACGCAGTATTTT. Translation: CASSYFSGKDTQYF.

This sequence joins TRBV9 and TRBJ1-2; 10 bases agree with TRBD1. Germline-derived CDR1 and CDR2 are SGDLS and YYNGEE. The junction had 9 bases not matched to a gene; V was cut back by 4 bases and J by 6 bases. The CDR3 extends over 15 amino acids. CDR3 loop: CASSPRDRGTDGYTF. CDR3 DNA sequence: TGTGCCAGCAGCCCCCGGGACAGGGGAACGGATGGCTACACCTTC.

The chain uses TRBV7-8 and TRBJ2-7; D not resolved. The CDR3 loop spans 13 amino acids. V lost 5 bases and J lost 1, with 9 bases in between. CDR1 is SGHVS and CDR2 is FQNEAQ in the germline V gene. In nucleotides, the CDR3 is TGTGCCAGCAGCCGTACTAATTCCTACGAGCAGTACGTC. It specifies CASSRTNSYEQYV.

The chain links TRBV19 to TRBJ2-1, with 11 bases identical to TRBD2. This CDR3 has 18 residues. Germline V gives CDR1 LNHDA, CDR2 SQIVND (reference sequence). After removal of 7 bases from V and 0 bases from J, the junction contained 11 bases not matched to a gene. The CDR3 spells CASTLLAGEISSYNEQFF. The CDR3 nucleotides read TGTGCCAGTACCCTACTAGCGGGAGAAATTAGCTCCTACAATGAGCAGTTCTTC. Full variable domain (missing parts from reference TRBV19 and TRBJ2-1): DGGITQSPKYLFRKEGQNVTLSCEQNLNHDAMYWYRQDPGQGLRLIYYSQIVNDFQKGDIAEGYSVSREKKESFPLTVTSAQKNPTAFYLCASTLLAGEISSYNEQFFGPGTRLTVL.

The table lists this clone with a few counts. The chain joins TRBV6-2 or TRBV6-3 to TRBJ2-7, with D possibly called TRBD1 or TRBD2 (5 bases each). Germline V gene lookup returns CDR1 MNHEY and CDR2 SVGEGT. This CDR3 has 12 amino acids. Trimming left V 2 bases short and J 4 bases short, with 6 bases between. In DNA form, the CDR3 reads TGTGCCAGCAGTTACGAGGGGTACGAGCAGTACGTC. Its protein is CASSYEGYEQYV.

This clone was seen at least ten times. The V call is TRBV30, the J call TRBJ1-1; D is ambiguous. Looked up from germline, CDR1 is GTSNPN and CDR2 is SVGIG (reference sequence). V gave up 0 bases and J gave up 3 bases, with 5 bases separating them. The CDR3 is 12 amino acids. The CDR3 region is CAWSVMDTEAFF. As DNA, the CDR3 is TGTGCCTGGAGTGTAATGGACACTGAAGCTTTCTTT.

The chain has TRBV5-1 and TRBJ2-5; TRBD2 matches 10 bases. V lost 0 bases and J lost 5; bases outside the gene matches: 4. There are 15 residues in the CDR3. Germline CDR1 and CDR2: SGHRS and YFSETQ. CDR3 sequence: CASSLGAGGPETQYF. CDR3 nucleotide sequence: TGCGCCAGCAGCTTGGGAGCGGGGGGGCCGGAGACCCAGTACTTC.